The present entry profiles one T cell receptor (beta chain) with its context. These data originate in a study of cytomegalovirus exposure and HLA in healthy donors. The CDR3 extends over 13 amino acids. Unmatched junction bases numbered 7, after V lost 5 bases and J lost 7 bases. Germline V gene data show CDR1 as MDHEN and CDR2 as SYDVKM. Data came from immunoSEQ multiplex PCR; TCRdb stores just in-frame clones and leaves some out. Of some 170,000 clones in the sample, approximately 88% are singletons; the top ten hold more than 8.5%. Sequencing input: PBMCs. J is TRBJ1-2 and V is TRBV28; 7 nucleotides match TRBD1. This TCR came from a young man in good health and CMV-seropositive. CDR3 bases: TGTGCCAGCAGTGCCGGGACAGTGCCTGGCTACACCTTC. Translation: CASSAGTVPGYTF.